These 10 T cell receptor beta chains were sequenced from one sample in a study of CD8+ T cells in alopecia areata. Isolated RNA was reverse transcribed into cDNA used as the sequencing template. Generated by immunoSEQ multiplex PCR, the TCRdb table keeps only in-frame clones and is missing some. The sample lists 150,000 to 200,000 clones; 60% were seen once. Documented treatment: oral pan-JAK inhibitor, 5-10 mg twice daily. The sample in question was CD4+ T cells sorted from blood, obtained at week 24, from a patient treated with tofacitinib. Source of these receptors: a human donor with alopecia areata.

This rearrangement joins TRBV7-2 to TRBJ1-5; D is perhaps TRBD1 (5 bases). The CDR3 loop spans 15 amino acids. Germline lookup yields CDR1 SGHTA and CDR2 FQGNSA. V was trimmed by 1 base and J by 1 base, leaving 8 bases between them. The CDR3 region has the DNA TGTGCCAGCAGCTTAGGGGGCAAGAGCAATCAGCCCCAGCATTTT. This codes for CASSLGGKSNQPQHF.

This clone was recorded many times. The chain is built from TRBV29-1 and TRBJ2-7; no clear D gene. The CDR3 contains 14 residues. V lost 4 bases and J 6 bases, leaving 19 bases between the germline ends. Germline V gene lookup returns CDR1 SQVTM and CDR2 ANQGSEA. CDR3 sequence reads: CSVGGESGLGEQYF. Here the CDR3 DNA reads TGCAGCGTTGGTGGGGAATCTGGTCTAGGCGAGCAGTACTTC.

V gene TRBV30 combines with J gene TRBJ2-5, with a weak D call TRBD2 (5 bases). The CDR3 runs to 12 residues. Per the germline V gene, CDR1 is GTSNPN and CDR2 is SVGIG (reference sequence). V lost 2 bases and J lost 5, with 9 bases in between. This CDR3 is CAWSLSGETQYF. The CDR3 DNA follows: TGTGCCTGGAGTTTGAGCGGTGAGACCCAGTACTTC. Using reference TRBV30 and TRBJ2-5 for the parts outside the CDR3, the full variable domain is SQTIHQWPATLVQPVGSPLSLECTVEGTSNPNLYWYRQAAGRGLQLLFYSVGIGQISSEVPQNLSASRPQDRQFILSSKKLLLSDSGFYLCAWSLSGETQYFGPGTRLLVL.

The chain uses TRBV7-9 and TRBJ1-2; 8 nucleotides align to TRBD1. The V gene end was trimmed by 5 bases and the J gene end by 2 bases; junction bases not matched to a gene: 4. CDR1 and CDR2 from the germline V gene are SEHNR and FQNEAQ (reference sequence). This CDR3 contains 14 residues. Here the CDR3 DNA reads TGTGCCAGCAGCCTTCGGACAGGGAACTATGGCTACACCTTC. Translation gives CASSLRTGNYGYTF.

Here the CDR3 reads CSVVPGNGEAFF. Here the CDR3 DNA reads TGCAGCGTTGTCCCAGGGAACGGTGAAGCTTTCTTT. The rearrangement uses TRBV29-1 and TRBJ1-1, with D perhaps TRBD1 (5 bases). The ends were cut back, 4 bases at V and 7 bases at J, with 13 bases in the middle. The CDR3 sequence is 12 residues long. Per the germline V gene, CDR1 is SQVTM and CDR2 is ANQGSEA.

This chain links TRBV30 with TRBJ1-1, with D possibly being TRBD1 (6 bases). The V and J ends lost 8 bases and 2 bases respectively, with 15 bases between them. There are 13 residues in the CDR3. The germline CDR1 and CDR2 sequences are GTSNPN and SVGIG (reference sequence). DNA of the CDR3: TGTGCCCTGGAAGGGGGTGCAAACACTGAAGCTTTCTTT. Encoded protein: CALEGGANTEAFF.

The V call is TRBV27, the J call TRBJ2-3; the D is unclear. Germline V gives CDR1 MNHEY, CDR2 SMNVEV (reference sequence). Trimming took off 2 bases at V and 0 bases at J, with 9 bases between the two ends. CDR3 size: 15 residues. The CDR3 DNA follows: TGTGCCAGCAGTTTAAGGCGGCATAGCACAGATACGCAGTATTTT. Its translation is CASSLRRHSTDTQYF.

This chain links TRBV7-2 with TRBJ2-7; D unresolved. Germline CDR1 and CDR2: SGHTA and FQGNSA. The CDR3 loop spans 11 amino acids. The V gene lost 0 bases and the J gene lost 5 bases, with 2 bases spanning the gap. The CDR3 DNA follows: TGTGCCAGCAGCTTAGCAAACGAGCAGTACTTC. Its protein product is CASSLANEQYF.

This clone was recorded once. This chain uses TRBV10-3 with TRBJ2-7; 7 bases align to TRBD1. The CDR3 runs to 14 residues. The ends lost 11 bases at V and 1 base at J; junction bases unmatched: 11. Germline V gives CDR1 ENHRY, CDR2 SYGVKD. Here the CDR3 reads CAASGGTVSYEQYF. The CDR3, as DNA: TGTGCCGCCTCAGGTGGGACAGTTTCCTACGAGCAGTACTTC.

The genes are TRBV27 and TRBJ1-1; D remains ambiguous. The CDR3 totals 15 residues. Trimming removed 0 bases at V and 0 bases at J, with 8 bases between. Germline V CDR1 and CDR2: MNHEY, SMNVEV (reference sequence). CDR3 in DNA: TGTGCCAGCAGTTTATCCGGAAGCATGAACACTGAAGCTTTCTTT. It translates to CASSLSGSMNTEAFF.